These 22 T cell receptor beta chains were all obtained from the same sample, sequenced in a study of blood T cell repertoires in COVID-19. Assay used: immunoSEQ multiplex PCR; TCRdb lists only in-frame clones, some missing. The data hold 80,000 to 100,000 clones, with around 93% observed a single time. The sequencing input was peripheral blood. These TCRs come from a human donor with active COVID-19. The donor label of this sample is uncertain.

The chain has TRBV27 and TRBJ2-5, with 11 positions matching TRBD2. The CDR3 has 17 amino acids. The V and J ends lost 5 bases and 0 bases, in that order; junction bases with no gene match: 8. The germline gives CDR1 MNHEY, CDR2 SMNVEV (reference sequence). CDR3 nucleotide sequence: TGTGCCAGCAGTAAACTAGCGGGGGCCCTTCACCAAGAGACCCAGTACTTC. Its translation is CASSKLAGALHQETQYF.

The chain carries TRBV29-1 and TRBJ1-4; no firm D call. This CDR3 is built from 12 residues. Per germline, CDR1 SQVTM and CDR2 ANQGSEA. The V gene lost 6 bases and the J gene lost 8 bases, with 13 bases spanning the gap. The CDR3 nucleotides read TGCAGCGTAACGTCAGGTGGAGAAAAACTGTTTTTT. Translation gives CSVTSGGEKLFF. Full variable domain (remainder filled in from reference TRBV29-1 and TRBJ1-4): SAVISQKPSRDICQRGTSLTIQCQVDSQVTMMFWYRQQPGQSLTLIATANQGSEATYESGFVIDKFPISRPNLTFSTLTVSNMSPEDSSIYLCSVTSGGEKLFFGSGTQLSVL.

Here the CDR3 DNA reads TGTGCCAGTACCGAACAGGGATCCTATAATTCACCCCTCCACTTT. Residues: CASTEQGSYNSPLHF. The chain recombines TRBV19 with TRBJ1-6, with a weak D call TRBD1 (6 bases). Germline-derived CDR1 and CDR2 are LNHDA and SQIVND (reference sequence). This CDR3 region has 15 residues. V lost 7 bases, J lost 1 base, and 11 bases lay in between.

The DNA of the CDR3 is TGTGCCAGCAGTGAAGGAGGAACAGGCGACTATGGCTACACCTTC. Residues: CASSEGGTGDYGYTF. This chain connects TRBV6-1 to TRBJ1-2, with a weak D call TRBD1 (5 bases). The ends were cut back, 1 base at V and 3 bases at J, with 12 bases in the middle. The CDR3 covers 15 residues. Germline V gene lookup returns CDR1 MNHNS and CDR2 SASEGT.

This clone was detected only a few times. The chain is built from TRBV14 and TRBJ2-7; 8 positions agree with TRBD1. Germline V CDR1 and CDR2: SGHDN, FVKESK. Trimming at V came to 0 bases and at J to 6 bases, leaving 7 bases not matched to a gene. This CDR3 spans 15 amino acids. The CDR3 region is CASSQETGEGSEQYF. In DNA form, the CDR3 reads TGTGCCAGCAGCCAAGAGACAGGGGAAGGCTCCGAGCAGTACTTC.

The rearrangement joins TRBV5-4 to TRBJ1-4; TRBD1 aligns across 7 bases. The CDR3 extends over 17 amino acids. Trimming at V came to 4 bases and at J to 8 bases, leaving 17 bases not matched to a gene. CDR1 and CDR2 from the germline V gene are SGHNT and YYREEE (reference sequence). The CDR3: CASSLSRGPDVGEKLFF. The CDR3 coding sequence is TGTGCCAGCAGCCTGTCGAGGGGGCCAGACGTCGGGGAAAAACTGTTTTTT. Complete variable domain (other parts from reference TRBV5-4 and TRBJ1-4): ETGVTQSPTHLIKTRGQQVTLRCSSQSGHNTVSWYQQALGQGPQFIFQYYREEENGRGNFPPRFSGLQFPNYSSELNVNALELDDSALYLCASSLSRGPDVGEKLFFGSGTQLSVL.

The chain employs TRBV9 and TRBJ2-3; D perhaps matches TRBD1 (5 bases). Trimming pared 0 bases from V and 2 bases from J, leaving 7 bases between. This CDR3 contains 14 residues. In germline, CDR1 is SGDLS, CDR2 YYNGEE. The CDR3 nucleotides are TGTGCCAGCAGCGTAGCAGGGTCCACAGATACGCAGTATTTT. Protein sequence: CASSVAGSTDTQYF. The full variable domain, its missing parts supplied by reference TRBV9 and TRBJ2-3, is DSGVTQTPKHLITATGQRVTLRCSPRSGDLSVYWYQQSLDQGLQFLIQYYNGEERAKGNILERFSAQQFPDLHSELNLSSLELGDSALYFCASSVAGSTDTQYFGPGTRLTVL.

The genes are TRBV5-1 and TRBJ2-2, with D perhaps matching TRBD2 (6 bases). Germline loops: CDR1 SGHRS, CDR2 YFSETQ. With 4 bases removed from V and 4 bases from J, the gap between germline ends came to 17 bases. This CDR3 spans 16 amino acids. The CDR3 loop is CASSPTSVTSTGELFF. The CDR3 DNA reads as TGCGCCAGCAGCCCGACCTCCGTGACTAGCACCGGGGAGCTGTTTTTT.

This chain joins TRBV5-1 and TRBJ2-7, with 9 bases fitting TRBD1. The CDR3 runs to 17 residues. Germline CDR1 and CDR2: SGHRS and YFSETQ. Trimming at V came to 2 bases and at J to 2 bases, leaving 11 bases not matched to a gene. CDR3 region: CASSLNGPGQGTYEQYF. The CDR3 DNA follows: TGCGCCAGCAGCTTAAACGGACCAGGACAGGGGACCTACGAGCAGTACTTC. The full variable domain, rest sourced from reference TRBV5-1 and TRBJ2-7, is KAGVTQTPRYLIKTRGQQVTLSCSPISGHRSVSWYQQTPGQGLQFLFEYFSETQRNKGNFPGRFSGRQFSNSRSEMNVSTLELGDSALYLCASSLNGPGQGTYEQYFGPGTRLTVT.

This clone was picked up one time. The chain is built from TRBV19 and TRBJ1-1; D is unresolved. Germline assignment: CDR1 LNHDA and CDR2 SQIVND (reference sequence). This CDR3 has 13 amino acids. V was pared by 7 bases and J by 4 bases, with 13 bases between. The CDR3 protein is CASNLGTSTEAFF. DNA for the CDR3: TGTGCCAGTAATCTGGGCACGAGCACTGAAGCTTTCTTT.

The V and J genes are TRBV5-1 and TRBJ1-2; TRBD1 agrees at 9 bases. J gave up 3 bases and V 6 bases, and 6 bases lay outside the gene matches. Germline V gene lookup returns CDR1 SGHRS and CDR2 YFSETQ. The CDR3 contains 14 residues. The CDR3, as DNA: TGCGCCAGCATGGGACAGGGCGTAGACTATGGCTACACCTTC. This gives the protein CASMGQGVDYGYTF.

The V gene is TRBV2, the J gene TRBJ2-7; a possible D gene is TRBD2 (6 bases). Trimming removed 6 bases at V and 0 bases at J, with 15 bases between. CDR3 length: 15 residues. Looked up from germline, CDR1 is SNHLY and CDR2 is FYNNEI. CDR3 coding DNA: TGTGCCAGCAGACCCGGGACTCTGAGCTCCTACGAGCAGTACTTC. It is translated as CASRPGTLSSYEQYF.

The rearrangement links TRBV5-5 to TRBJ2-2; 7 positions match TRBD2. The CDR3 covers 18 residues. Germline lookup yields CDR1 SGHKS and CDR2 YYEKEE (reference sequence). V lost 3 bases, J lost 0 bases, and 11 bases stayed unmatched. CDR3 region: CASSSRDYSFANTGELFF. CDR3 nucleotides: TGTGCCAGCAGCTCCCGGGACTATTCATTCGCGAACACCGGGGAGCTGTTTTTT. The complete variable domain, with remaining parts taken from reference TRBV5-5 and TRBJ2-2, reads DAGVTQSPTHLIKTRGQQVTLRCSPISGHKSVSWYQQVLGQGPQFIFQYYEKEERGRGNFPDRFSARQFPNYSSELNVNALLLGDSALYLCASSSRDYSFANTGELFFGEGSRLTVL.

The chain links TRBV29-1 to TRBJ2-1, with 9 bases matching TRBD2. CDR3 length: 16 residues. Unmatched junction bases numbered 10, after V lost 0 bases and J lost 7 bases. Per germline, CDR1 SQVTM and CDR2 ANQGSEA. CDR3 sequence (DNA): TGCAGCGTTGAAGATCCATGGCGGGGGGGAACTAATGAGCAGTTCTTC. Its protein product is CSVEDPWRGGTNEQFF.

The rearrangement joins TRBV7-9 to TRBJ2-7; 7 nucleotides align to TRBD1. The CDR3 runs to 15 residues. V lost 5 bases and J lost 0; bases outside the gene matches: 7. CDR1 and CDR2 (germline): SEHNR, FQNEAQ (reference sequence). The CDR3 DNA sequence: TGTGCCAGCAGCGCGACAGGGATAAGCTCCTACGAGCAGTACTTC. It is translated as CASSATGISSYEQYF.

The chain carries TRBV6-2 or TRBV6-3 and TRBJ2-7; TRBD1 matches 8 bases. This CDR3 has 15 residues. The V gene's germline CDR1 is MNHEY and CDR2 SVGEGT. Trimming removed 2 bases from V and 3 bases from J; junction bases left unmatched: 6. CDR3 DNA sequence: TGTGCCAGCAGTTACCCTGGACAGGGAGACTACGAGCAGTACTTC. Its protein is CASSYPGQGDYEQYF.

The chain links TRBV28 to TRBJ2-7; D possibly corresponds to TRBD2 (7 bases). This CDR3 is built from 15 residues. Germline lookup yields CDR1 MDHEN and CDR2 SYDVKM. V lost 5 bases, J lost 5 bases, and 19 bases lay in between. This CDR3 reads CASSPYRGAHNEQYF. The CDR3 DNA reads as TGTGCCAGCAGTCCCTACCGGGGGGCACATAACGAGCAGTACTTC.

The chain links TRBV4-2 to TRBJ2-7, with 10 bases identical to TRBD1. CDR3 length: 16 amino acids. CDR1 is LGHNA, CDR2 YNFKEQ, per germline. V lost 0 bases and J lost 3; bases outside the gene matches: 5. The CDR3 spells CASSQDLGTGDYEQYF. Here the CDR3 DNA reads TGTGCCAGCAGCCAAGATCTGGGGACAGGGGACTACGAGCAGTACTTC.

V and J are TRBV5-1 and TRBJ1-2; D not certain. This CDR3 is built from 13 residues. Germline CDR1 reads SGHRS; CDR2 reads YFSETQ. V lost 4 bases and J 8 bases, leaving 15 bases between the germline ends. The CDR3 loop is CASSPTTSGGYTF. The CDR3 DNA reads TGCGCCAGCAGCCCCACGACGAGCGGCGGCTACACCTTC. Full variable domain (remainder filled in from reference TRBV5-1 and TRBJ1-2): KAGVTQTPRYLIKTRGQQVTLSCSPISGHRSVSWYQQTPGQGLQFLFEYFSETQRNKGNFPGRFSGRQFSNSRSEMNVSTLELGDSALYLCASSPTTSGGYTFGSGTRLTVV.

V and J are TRBV3-1 (or the pseudogene TRBV3-2) and TRBJ2-1; the D gene is possibly TRBD2 (7 bases). The CDR3 length is 17 residues. The germline gives CDR1 LGHDT, CDR2 YNNKEL (reference sequence). V was cut by 1 base and J by 4 bases, with 17 bases left in between. The CDR3 sequence is CASSQAGGRGDYNEQFF. The CDR3 DNA follows: TGTGCCAGCAGCCAAGCCGGGGGCCGGGGGGATTACAATGAGCAGTTCTTC.

The rearrangement uses TRBV6-5 and TRBJ2-7; 7 positions match TRBD1. The CDR3 extends over 14 amino acids. Germline loops: CDR1 MNHEY, CDR2 SVGAGI. The V segment lost 7 bases and the J segment 0 bases; nucleotides outside the gene matches: 6. The CDR3 region is CASISDRYSYEQYF. The CDR3 coding sequence is TGTGCCAGCATATCGGACAGGTACTCCTACGAGCAGTACTTC.

The chain has TRBV6-4 and TRBJ2-5; 8 nucleotides agree with TRBD2. The CDR3 spans 15 residues. The V and J ends lost 4 bases and 4 bases, in that order; junction bases with no gene match: 8. CDR1 is MRHNA and CDR2 is SNTAGT in the germline V gene. As DNA, the CDR3 is TGTGCCAGCAGTGCCCGGGGGGGCGGAGGAGAGACCCAGTACTTC. Translated: CASSARGGGGETQYF.